Listed below are T cell receptor beta chains from one sample, sequenced in a study of long-term antiretroviral therapy in people with HIV. Only in-frame clones appear in the TCRdb table, and some are missing; sequencing was by immunoSEQ multiplex PCR. The sample holds about 27,000 clones, around 84% seen once. The sequencing here drew on unsorted PBMCs, taken 2.3 years after starting antiretroviral therapy. All receptors derive from a man in his forties with HIV. Each CDR3 is given with its conserved first and last residue. Fields, in order: clone size, J gene, D gene, V gene, CDR3 DNA, CDR3 protein. A D gene is named only where the DNA matches it firmly. Part of the rows lack a size; the others show once, few, many or a class for expanded clones.

>.|TRBJ2-1|.|TRBV27
TGTGCCAGTCGCAGGGGCCACAATGAGCAGTTCTTC
CASRRGHNEQFF
>.|TRBJ2-1|TRBD2|TRBV7-9
TGTGCCAGCAGCGCACTAGGGACTAGCGGGAGTAATGAGCAGTTCTTC
CASSALGTSGSNEQFF
>.|TRBJ1-3|.|TRBV2
TGTGCCAGCAGTGATACGGGGTCTGGAAACACCATATATTTT
CASSDTGSGNTIYF
>.|TRBJ2-7|TRBD1|TRBV5-1
TGCGCCAGCAGCCCCGGGACAGAGCTGACCTACGAGCAGTACTTC
CASSPGTELTYEQYF
>.|TRBJ2-3|TRBD2|TRBV19
TGTGCCAGTAGGCCCCCCGGGAGGGCCACAGATACGCAGTATTTT
CASRPPGRATDTQYF
>once|TRBJ2-7|TRBD1|TRBV13
TGTGCCAGCAGCTCCCCCGGACAGGGGGCCTACGAGCAGTACTTC
CASSSPGQGAYEQYF
>once|TRBJ2-7|TRBD1|TRBV4-2
TGTGCCAGCAGCCAGTGGACAGGGGACTACTACGAGCAGTACTTC
CASSQWTGDYYEQYF
>.|TRBJ1-1|.|TRBV20-1
TGCAGTGCTAATAAAGTAGAGGAAGCTTTCTTT
CSANKVEEAFF
>.|TRBJ2-3|TRBD2|TRBV9
TGTGCCAGCAGCGTAGCACTAGCGGTAACAGATACGCAGTATTTT
CASSVALAVTDTQYF
>.|TRBJ2-4|.|TRBV2
TGTGCCAGCAGTGAATATCTAGACCTCCGAGGCAAAAACATTCAGTACTTC
CASSEYLDLRGKNIQYF
>.|TRBJ2-7|.|TRBV10-3
TGTGCCATCAGTGAGTCCCTATTGAAGGACTACGAGCAGTACTTC
CAISESLLKDYEQYF
>.|TRBJ1-1|.|TRBV2
TGTGCCAGCAGTCGTACGATTTTTGACAGGAGAGCTGAAGCTTTCTTT
CASSRTIFDRRAEAFF
>.|TRBJ2-1|.|TRBV7-8
TGTGCCAGCAGCCCAGGGACTGAGGTAAATGAGCAGTTCTTC
CASSPGTEVNEQFF
>few|TRBJ2-2|.|TRBV19
TGTGCCAGTAGTCCTCAGGGAATCGGGGAGCTGTTTTTT
CASSPQGIGELFF
>.|TRBJ2-1|TRBD2|TRBV11-3
TGTGCCAGCAGCCCCACTAGCGGGGGGTCTCGGGAGCAGTTCTTC
CASSPTSGGSREQFF
>.|TRBJ2-2|.|TRBV9
TGTGCCAGCAGCGGGGGCGAGGCGGGAAGGGGGTACACCGGGGAGCTGTTTTTT
CASSGGEAGRGYTGELFF
>.|TRBJ1-1|.|TRBV2
TGTGCCAGCATAATAGGGAAGCTGAACACTGAAGCTTTCTTT
CASIIGKLNTEAFF
>.|TRBJ2-7|TRBD1|TRBV6-1
TGTGCCAGCAGTGCTGACAGGGGGCGGAACTACGAGCAGTACTTC
CASSADRGRNYEQYF
>.|TRBJ2-7|.|TRBV7-3
TGTGCCAGCAGCTTAGCTTACTACGAGCAGTACTTC
CASSLAYYEQYF
>.|TRBJ2-1|.|TRBV20-1
TGCAGTGTGACAGATTACAATGAGCAGTTCTTC
CSVTDYNEQFF
>.|TRBJ1-1|.|TRBV18
TGTGCCAGCTCCCCAACCCCCCACCGGCTGAACACTGAAGCTTTCTTT
CASSPTPHRLNTEAFF
>.|TRBJ1-2|.|TRBV10-2
TGCGCCAGCAGTGAAGACACCTCCCGAGCTAACTATGGCTACACCTTC
CASSEDTSRANYGYTF
>.|TRBJ1-5|.|TRBV10-2
TGCGCCAGCAGTGAGTCAAAAGGATACTATAGCAATCAGCCCCAGCATTTT
CASSESKGYYSNQPQHF
>.|TRBJ2-5|.|TRBV2
TGTGCCAGCAGTGGGCAGGGAGGCCCCAAAGAGACCCAGTACTTC
CASSGQGGPKETQYF
>few|TRBJ2-2|.|TRBV6-1
TGTGCCAGCTGCTGGATACCTTCGGGCACCGGGGAGCTGTTTTTT
CASCWIPSGTGELFF
>.|TRBJ1-4|.|TRBV11-2
TGTGCCAGCAGCACCCCGAGGGGGGCGAAGTGGGAAAAACTGTTTTTT
CASSTPRGAKWEKLFF
>.|TRBJ1-1|.|TRBV5-1
TGCGCCAGCAGCTTGGTCTTTCCGAACACTGAAGCTTTCTTT
CASSLVFPNTEAFF
>few|TRBJ1-3|.|TRBV9
TGTGCCAGCAGCGTAGAAACAGCGAGACTTGGAAACACCATATATTTT
CASSVETARLGNTIYF
>.|TRBJ1-2|TRBD1|TRBV7-9
TGTGCCAGCAGCACCGGGACAGGGGACTATGGCTACACCTTC
CASSTGTGDYGYTF
>.|TRBJ1-2|TRBD1|TRBV6-1
TGTGCCAGCAGTGAAGGAACAGGGGGAAACTATGGCTACACCTTC
CASSEGTGGNYGYTF
>.|TRBJ2-2|TRBD1|TRBV2
TGTGCCAGCAGTAAAACAGGGGTGAACACCGGGGAGCTGTTTTTT
CASSKTGVNTGELFF
>.|TRBJ1-1|.|TRBV11-2
TGTGCCAGCAGCTTAAGAGGGAACACTGAAGCTTTCTTT
CASSLRGNTEAFF
>.|TRBJ2-1|TRBD2|TRBV5-4
TGTGCCAGCAGCTCTGAGGGACTACCGGACAATGAGCAGTTCTTC
CASSSEGLPDNEQFF
>.|TRBJ1-4|.|TRBV10-3
TGTGCCATCAGTGAGTCGCACTCAACTAATGAAAAACTGTTTTTT
CAISESHSTNEKLFF
>once|TRBJ2-2|.|TRBV7-8
TGTGCCAGCAGCTTACTAGTTGGAGGGGGTGAAACCGGGGAGCTGTTTTTT
CASSLLVGGGETGELFF
>once|TRBJ2-5|.|TRBV30
TGTGCCTGGAGTGCCAGTCAAGAGACCCAGTACTTC
CAWSASQETQYF
>few|TRBJ2-4|.|TRBV18
TGTGCCAGCTCACCAGGGGCCAAAAACATTCAGTACTTC
CASSPGAKNIQYF
>.|TRBJ2-5|TRBD2|TRBV29-1
TGCAGCGTTGAAGTCGACGTGGTTGGCGGGAGTCTTGAGACCCAGTACTTC
CSVEVDVVGGSLETQYF
>.|TRBJ2-5|TRBD1|TRBV6-5
TGTGCCAGCAGTTACCCCGGACAGGGAGTGGGGGAGACCCAGTACTTC
CASSYPGQGVGETQYF
>.|TRBJ2-7|TRBD2|TRBV27
TGTGCCAGCAGTCCGAGCGGGGATAATTACTACGAGCAGTACTTC
CASSPSGDNYYEQYF
>.|TRBJ1-6|.|TRBV6-4
TGTGCCAGCAGGCAAAGTAACTCCTATAATTCACCCCTCCACTTT
CASRQSNSYNSPLHF
>.|TRBJ2-7|TRBD1|TRBV6-6
TGTGCCAGCAGCCCGACGTGGACAGGGACCTACGAGCAGTACTTC
CASSPTWTGTYEQYF
>.|TRBJ1-2|.|TRBV5-1
TGCGCCAGCAGCCCTCCCTCCTCCCGACGGCGATCTAACTATGGCTACACCTTC
CASSPPSSRRRSNYGYTF
>.|TRBJ1-6|TRBD1|TRBV5-1
TGCGCCAGCAGCTTGGGACAGGGGAATAATTCACCCCTCCACTTT
CASSLGQGNNSPLHF
>.|TRBJ1-6|.|TRBV21-1
TGTGCCAGCAGCAAAACAACCGGGACAGGGAAGGGTCGTTCACCCCTCCACTTT
CASSKTTGTGKGRSPLHF
>.|TRBJ1-1|.|TRBV6-1
TGTGCCAGCATTAAGGGGGGGAACACTGAAGCTTTCTTT
CASIKGGNTEAFF
>.|TRBJ1-5|TRBD1|TRBV6-6
TGTGCCAGCAGTTCGTCCCGGGACAGGGGACAGCCCCAGCATTTT
CASSSSRDRGQPQHF
>.|TRBJ1-1|.|TRBV4-1
TGCGCCAGCGGGGTCATGAACACTGAAGCTTTCTTT
CASGVMNTEAFF
>.|TRBJ2-1|.|TRBV9
TGTGCCAGCAGCGAAGGGGGGGCAGGGCCCTACAATGAGCAGTTCTTC
CASSEGGAGPYNEQFF
>.|TRBJ2-7|.|TRBV5-5
TGTGCCAGCAGCTTGCAGGGCGGGCCCCACGAGCAGTACTTC
CASSLQGGPHEQYF
>.|TRBJ2-1|.|TRBV7-3
TGTGCCAGCAGCTTAACAGGGGGATCCTACAATGAGCAGTTCTTC
CASSLTGGSYNEQFF
>.|TRBJ1-2|.|TRBV6-5
TGTGCCAGCAGTTACTCCCCACGGGGGTCCTCGGAGGGCTACACCTTC
CASSYSPRGSSEGYTF
>.|TRBJ2-7|.|TRBV27
TGTGCCAGCAGTCCCGGACTGGAAACCTACGAGCAGTACTTC
CASSPGLETYEQYF
>.|TRBJ2-1|TRBD2|TRBV6-6
TGTGCCAGCAGTTACTCGCTAGCGGGATACAATGAGCAGTTCTTC
CASSYSLAGYNEQFF
>.|TRBJ2-7|.|TRBV6-6
TGTGCCAGCAGCCAGGGACGGACCTACGAGCAGTACTTC
CASSQGRTYEQYF
>.|TRBJ2-3|TRBD1|TRBV19
TGTGCCAGTAGTATAGGCTTGCGGGCAGGGGGCTTCACAGATACGCAGTATTTT
CASSIGLRAGGFTDTQYF
>.|TRBJ1-5|.|TRBV15
TGTGCCACGTCGACAGGCCTTAGCAATCAGCCCCAGCATTTT
CATSTGLSNQPQHF